Given below is one T cell receptor beta chain in context. This entry comes from a study of monozygotic twins with inflammatory bowel disease. In eight separate reactions per sample, cDNA was generated. The study subjected TCRalpha and TCRbeta cDNA to two nested PCRs of around 15 and 9 cycles. TCRdb re-called the 5' RACE reads and catalogs CDR3 proteins one per entry, DNA excluded. This repertoire comprises some 450,000 distinct CDR3 sequences; its ten largest clones make up 2.4%. Looked up from germline, CDR1 is SNHLY and CDR2 is FYNNEI. The CDR3 contains 15 residues. One blood sample of 2 to 2.5 ml was taken from each donor. Researchers isolated total RNA from whole blood without sorting T cells.

This clonotype was obtained from a human donor with ulcerative colitis or Crohn's disease, or a healthy co-twin of an affected twin (not recorded which). The sequencing input was blood. V gene TRBV2 combines with J gene TRBJ1-5. CDR3 region: CASSGGGHSNQPQHF.